Below are 4 T cell receptor beta chains sequenced from a single sample in a study of blood T cell repertoires in COVID-19. The assay was immunoSEQ multiplex PCR, and TCRdb's table has in-frame clones only and misses some. This sample has approximately 210,000 clones, with around 87% found just once. The sample consisted of PBMCs or T cells enriched from blood (not recorded which). The source of these receptors is a woman in her twenties or thirties who had recovered from COVID-19.

The chain combines TRBV4-2 with TRBJ1-3; no reliable D call. This CDR3 comprises 13 residues. CDR1 and CDR2 (germline): LGHNA, YNFKEQ. V was cut by 0 bases and J by 8 bases, with 8 bases left in between. CDR3 bases: TGTGCCAGCAGCCAAGAGGAGGTTGACACCATATATTTT. This gives the protein CASSQEEVDTIYF.

The CDR3 coding sequence is TGCGCCAGCAGCTTGGTGCGGACTAGCGGGGACCAAGAGACCCAGTACTTC. It specifies CASSLVRTSGDQETQYF. V usage is TRBV5-1 and J usage is TRBJ2-5, with 12 bases lining up with TRBD2. Germline V gene data show CDR1 as SGHRS and CDR2 as YFSETQ. Unmatched junction bases numbered 3, after V lost 0 bases and J lost 0 bases. The CDR3 is 17 residues long. The variable domain in full, completed from reference TRBV5-1 and TRBJ2-5, reads KAGVTQTPRYLIKTRGQQVTLSCSPISGHRSVSWYQQTPGQGLQFLFEYFSETQRNKGNFPGRFSGRQFSNSRSEMNVSTLELGDSALYLCASSLVRTSGDQETQYFGPGTRLLVL.

The chain recombines TRBV19 with TRBJ1-3; D remains unclear. The length of the CDR3 is 14 residues. Per germline, CDR1 LNHDA and CDR2 SQIVND (reference sequence). Deletions cut 5 bases from V and 0 bases from J, with 8 bases between. In DNA form, the CDR3 reads TGTGCCAGTAGTGTGGGGAGCTCTGGAAACACCATATATTTT. Its protein is CASSVGSSGNTIYF.

The chain uses TRBV11-3 and TRBJ2-7, with 7 bases that match TRBD1. Per the germline V gene, CDR1 is SGHNT and CDR2 is YENEEA. With V trimmed by 5 bases and J by 1 base, 8 bases remained unmatched. CDR3 length: 15 residues. The chain's CDR3 is CASSQDRALSYEQYF. CDR3 in DNA: TGTGCCAGCAGCCAAGACAGGGCCCTTTCCTACGAGCAGTACTTC.